This is a list of T cell receptor beta chains from one sample in a study of cytomegalovirus exposure and HLA in healthy donors. Libraries were prepared by immunoSEQ multiplex PCR; TCRdb keeps only in-frame clonotypes and omits some of them. The sample carries under 250,000 clones, about 86% recorded once. Sequencing was carried out using PBMCs. The receptor source for this set is an older woman in good health and CMV-seropositive. Each CDR3 is given with its conserved first and last residue. Each record gives: J gene, clone size, V gene, D gene, CDR3 length, CDR3 DNA, CDR3 protein. A D gene is named only where the DNA matches it firmly. Clone size, where shown, is once, few, many, or a class for clones that have expanded.

J: TRBJ1-2
size: -
V: TRBV5-1
D: -
length: 13
DNA: TGCGCCAGCAGCCGTACAGGGAACTATGGCTACACCTTC
CDR3: CASSRTGNYGYTF

J: TRBJ2-7
size: -
V: TRBV19
D: -
length: 14
DNA: TGTGCCAGTAGTAGCTTTGCGGGCAACTACGAGCAGTACTTC
CDR3: CASSSFAGNYEQYF

J: TRBJ2-7
size: -
V: TRBV15
D: -
length: 16
DNA: TGTGCCACCAGCAGGGATACTAGACCTTTGGCCTACGAGCAGTACTTC
CDR3: CATSRDTRPLAYEQYF

J: TRBJ1-6
size: -
V: TRBV5-1
D: -
length: 12
DNA: TGCGCCAGCAGGCTCAGGGATTCACCCCTCCACTTT
CDR3: CASRLRDSPLHF

J: TRBJ2-6
size: -
V: TRBV4-1
D: -
length: 13
DNA: TGCGCCAGCAGCCACATCGGGGCCAACGTCCTGACTTTC
CDR3: CASSHIGANVLTF

J: TRBJ1-2
size: -
V: TRBV19
D: -
length: 14
DNA: TGTGCCAGTAGTACCTCCAGGGGAAGCTATGGCTACACCTTC
CDR3: CASSTSRGSYGYTF

J: TRBJ1-1
size: -
V: TRBV20-1
D: -
length: 11
DNA: TGCAGTGCTAGTGGCGGTGCTGAAGCTTTCTTT
CDR3: CSASGGAEAFF

J: TRBJ2-3
size: -
V: TRBV7-9
D: TRBD2
length: 17
DNA: TGTGCCAGCAGCCCGAGGGGGGTAGCGGGAGTGAAAGATACGCAGTATTTT
CDR3: CASSPRGVAGVKDTQYF

J: TRBJ2-7
size: -
V: TRBV4-1
D: TRBD2
length: 15
DNA: TGCGCCAGCAGCCAAGCTAGCGGAGGAACCTACGAGCAGTACTTC
CDR3: CASSQASGGTYEQYF

J: TRBJ2-7
size: -
V: TRBV11-1
D: -
length: 16
DNA: TGTGCCAGCAGCTCGGAACGGGCAGGGATGAGCTACGAGCAGTACTTC
CDR3: CASSSERAGMSYEQYF

J: TRBJ1-3
size: -
V: TRBV4-1
D: TRBD1
length: 14
DNA: TGCGCCAGCAGCCAAACAGGGGTGGGAAACACCATATATTTT
CDR3: CASSQTGVGNTIYF

J: TRBJ1-1
size: -
V: TRBV9
D: TRBD1
length: 14
DNA: TGTGCCAGCAGCCGGACAGGGGGTGAGACTCAAGCTTTCTTT
CDR3: CASSRTGGETQAFF

J: TRBJ2-1
size: few
V: TRBV6-6
D: -
length: 14
DNA: TGTGCCAGCGGCTTAGGAGCGGGTTTCAATGAGCAGTTCTTC
CDR3: CASGLGAGFNEQFF

J: TRBJ2-1
size: -
V: TRBV9
D: TRBD2
length: 15
DNA: TGTGCCAGCAGCGAGCGGGGAGGGACCTACAATGAGCAGTTCTTC
CDR3: CASSERGGTYNEQFF

J: TRBJ2-7
size: -
V: TRBV5-1
D: -
length: 14
DNA: TGCGCCAGCAGCCCGGACACAGCCTACGACGAGCAGTACTTC
CDR3: CASSPDTAYDEQYF